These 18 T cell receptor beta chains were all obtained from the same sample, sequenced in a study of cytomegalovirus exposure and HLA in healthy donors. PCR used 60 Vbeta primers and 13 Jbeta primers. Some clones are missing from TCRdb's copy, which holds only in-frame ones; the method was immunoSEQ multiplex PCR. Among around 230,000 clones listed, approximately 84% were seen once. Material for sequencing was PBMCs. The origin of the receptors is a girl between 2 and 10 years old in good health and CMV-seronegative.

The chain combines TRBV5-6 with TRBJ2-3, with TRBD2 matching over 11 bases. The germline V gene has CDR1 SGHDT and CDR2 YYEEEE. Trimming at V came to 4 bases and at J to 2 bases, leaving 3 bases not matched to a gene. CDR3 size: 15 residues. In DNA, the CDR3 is TGTGCCAGCAGCCGGGGACTAGCGGACACAGATACGCAGTATTTT. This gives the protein CASSRGLADTDTQYF.

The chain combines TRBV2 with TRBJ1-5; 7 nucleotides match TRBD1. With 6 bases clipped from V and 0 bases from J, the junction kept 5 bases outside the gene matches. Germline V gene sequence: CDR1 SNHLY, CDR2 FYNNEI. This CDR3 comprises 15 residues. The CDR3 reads CASSGTAYSNQPQHF. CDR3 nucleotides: TGTGCCAGCAGCGGGACAGCTTATAGCAATCAGCCCCAGCATTTT.

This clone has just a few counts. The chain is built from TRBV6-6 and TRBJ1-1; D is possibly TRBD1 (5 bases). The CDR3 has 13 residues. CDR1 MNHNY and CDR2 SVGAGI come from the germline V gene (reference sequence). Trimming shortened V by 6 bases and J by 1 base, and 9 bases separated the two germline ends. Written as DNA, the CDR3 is TGTGCCAGCAGCCCCACAGGGAACACTGAAGCTTTCTTT. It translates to CASSPTGNTEAFF.

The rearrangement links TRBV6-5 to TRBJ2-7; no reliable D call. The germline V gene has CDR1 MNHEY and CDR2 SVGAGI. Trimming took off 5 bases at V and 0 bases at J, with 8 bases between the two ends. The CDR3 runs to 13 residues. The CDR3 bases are TGTGCCAGCAGTCCTCCGGGCTCCTACGAGCAGTACTTC. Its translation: CASSPPGSYEQYF.

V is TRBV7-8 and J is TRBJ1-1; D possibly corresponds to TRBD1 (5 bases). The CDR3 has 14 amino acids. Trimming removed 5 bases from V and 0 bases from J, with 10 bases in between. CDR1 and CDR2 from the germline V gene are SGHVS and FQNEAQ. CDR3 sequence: CASSLRAMNTEAFF. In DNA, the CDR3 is TGTGCCAGCAGCCTCAGGGCAATGAACACTGAAGCTTTCTTT. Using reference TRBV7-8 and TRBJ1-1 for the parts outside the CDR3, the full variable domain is GAGVSQSPRYKVAKRGQDVALRCDPISGHVSLFWYQQALGQGPEFLTYFQNEAQLDKSGLPSDRFFAERPEGSVSTLKIQRTQQEDSAVYLCASSLRAMNTEAFFGQGTRLTVV.

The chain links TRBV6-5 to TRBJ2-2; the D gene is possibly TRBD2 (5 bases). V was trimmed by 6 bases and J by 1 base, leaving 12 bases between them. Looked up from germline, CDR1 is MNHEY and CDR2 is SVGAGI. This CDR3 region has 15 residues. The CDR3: CASRKTGENTGELFF. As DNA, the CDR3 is TGTGCCAGCAGGAAAACCGGGGAGAACACCGGGGAGCTGTTTTTT.

In DNA form, the CDR3 reads TGTGCCAGCAGCGTAACAGAGACAGGGCAAAACACTGAAGCTTTCTTT. Encoded protein: CASSVTETGQNTEAFF. This chain uses TRBV9 with TRBJ1-1; TRBD1 agrees at 7 bases. The germline gives CDR1 SGDLS, CDR2 YYNGEE. This CDR3 is 16 amino acids long. The junction had 8 bases not matched to a gene; V was cut back by 1 base and J by 2 bases.

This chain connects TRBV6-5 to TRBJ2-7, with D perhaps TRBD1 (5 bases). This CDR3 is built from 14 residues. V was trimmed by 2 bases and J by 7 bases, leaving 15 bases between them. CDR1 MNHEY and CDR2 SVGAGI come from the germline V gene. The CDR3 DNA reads TGTGCCAGCAGTTACGCATCCCAGGGTTATGAGCAGTACTTC. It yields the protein CASSYASQGYEQYF.

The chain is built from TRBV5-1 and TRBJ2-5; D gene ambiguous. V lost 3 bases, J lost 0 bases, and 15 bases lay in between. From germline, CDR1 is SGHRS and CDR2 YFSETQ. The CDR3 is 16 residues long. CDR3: CASSSLSVLYQETQYF. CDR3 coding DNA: TGCGCCAGCAGCTCCTTATCAGTGTTGTACCAAGAGACCCAGTACTTC.

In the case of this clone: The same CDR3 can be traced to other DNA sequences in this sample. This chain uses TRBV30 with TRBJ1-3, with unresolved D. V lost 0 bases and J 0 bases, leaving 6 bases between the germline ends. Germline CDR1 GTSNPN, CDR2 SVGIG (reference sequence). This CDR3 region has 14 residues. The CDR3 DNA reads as TGTGCCTGGAGTGTAGGGAGCTCTGGAAACACCATATATTTT. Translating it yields CAWSVGSSGNTIYF.

The CDR3 protein is CASSPGQAGYGYTF. CDR3 bases: TGTGCCAGCAGTCCAGGACAAGCGGGCTATGGCTACACCTTC. The chain carries TRBV6-1 and TRBJ1-2; possibly TRBD1 for D (5 bases). Deletions cut 5 bases from V and 4 bases from J, with 14 bases between. CDR1 is MNHNS, CDR2 SASEGT, per germline. This CDR3 contains 14 residues.

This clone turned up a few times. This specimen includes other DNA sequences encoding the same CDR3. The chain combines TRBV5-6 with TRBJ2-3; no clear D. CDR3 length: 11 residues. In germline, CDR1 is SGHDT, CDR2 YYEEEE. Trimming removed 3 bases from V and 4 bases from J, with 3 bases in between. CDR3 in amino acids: CASSSADTQYF. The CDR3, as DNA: TGTGCCAGCAGCTCGGCAGATACGCAGTATTTT.

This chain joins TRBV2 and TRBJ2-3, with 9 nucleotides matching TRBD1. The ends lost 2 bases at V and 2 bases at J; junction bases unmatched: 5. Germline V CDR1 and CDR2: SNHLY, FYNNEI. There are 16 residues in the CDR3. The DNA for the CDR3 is TGTGCCAGCAGTGAACCATACAGGGGGCACACAGATACGCAGTATTTT. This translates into CASSEPYRGHTDTQYF.

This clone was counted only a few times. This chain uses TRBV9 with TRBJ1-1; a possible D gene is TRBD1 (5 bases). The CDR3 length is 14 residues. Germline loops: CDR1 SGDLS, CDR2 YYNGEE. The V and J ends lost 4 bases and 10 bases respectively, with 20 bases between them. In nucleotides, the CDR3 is TGTGCCAGCAGCAAAAGTGGGGTGGGAAGGGGAGCTTTCTTT. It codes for CASSKSGVGRGAFF.

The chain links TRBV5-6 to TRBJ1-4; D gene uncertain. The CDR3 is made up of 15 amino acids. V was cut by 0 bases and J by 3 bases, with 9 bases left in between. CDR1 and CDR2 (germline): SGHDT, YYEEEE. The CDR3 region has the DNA TGTGCCAGCAGCTTGGGGACGGACTCTAATGAAAAACTGTTTTTT. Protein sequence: CASSLGTDSNEKLFF. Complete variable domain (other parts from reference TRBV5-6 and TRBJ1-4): DAGVTQSPTHLIKTRGQQVTLRCSPKSGHDTVSWYQQALGQGPQFIFQYYEEEERQRGNFPDRFSGHQFPNYSSELNVNALLLGDSALYLCASSLGTDSNEKLFFGSGTQLSVL.

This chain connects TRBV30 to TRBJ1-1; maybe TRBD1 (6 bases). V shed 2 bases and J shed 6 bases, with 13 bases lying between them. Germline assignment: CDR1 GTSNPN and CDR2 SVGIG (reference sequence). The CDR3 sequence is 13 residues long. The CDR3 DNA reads TGTGCCTGGAGTCAGGGGTTAAGGGCTGAAGCTTTCTTT. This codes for CAWSQGLRAEAFF.

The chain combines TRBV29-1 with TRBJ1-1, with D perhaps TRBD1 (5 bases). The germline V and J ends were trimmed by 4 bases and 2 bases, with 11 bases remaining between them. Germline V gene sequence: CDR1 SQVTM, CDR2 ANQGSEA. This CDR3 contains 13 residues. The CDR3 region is CSVGRGLNTEAFF. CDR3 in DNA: TGCAGCGTTGGGCGGGGGTTAAACACTGAAGCTTTCTTT.

The CDR3 region is CASSWDRVAHGYTF. CDR3 coding DNA: TGTGCCAGCAGCTGGGACAGGGTGGCCCATGGCTACACCTTC. The chain is built from TRBV5-4 and TRBJ1-2; TRBD1 aligns across 9 bases. Per the germline V gene, CDR1 is SGHNT and CDR2 is YYREEE (reference sequence). The CDR3 contains 14 residues. After removal of 3 bases from V and 6 bases from J, the junction contained 6 bases not matched to a gene.